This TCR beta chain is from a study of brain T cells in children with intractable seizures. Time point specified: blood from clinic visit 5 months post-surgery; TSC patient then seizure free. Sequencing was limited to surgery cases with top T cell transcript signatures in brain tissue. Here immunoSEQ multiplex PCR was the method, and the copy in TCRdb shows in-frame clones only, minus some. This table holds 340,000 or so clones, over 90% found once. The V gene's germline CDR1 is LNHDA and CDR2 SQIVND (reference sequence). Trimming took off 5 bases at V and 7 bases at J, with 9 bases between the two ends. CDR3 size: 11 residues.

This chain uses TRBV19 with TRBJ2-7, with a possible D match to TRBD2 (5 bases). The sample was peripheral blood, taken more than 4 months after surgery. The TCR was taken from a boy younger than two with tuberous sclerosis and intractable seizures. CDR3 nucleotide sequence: TGTGCCAGTAGTCTCGGAGGAGAGCAGTACTTC. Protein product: CASSLGGEQYF. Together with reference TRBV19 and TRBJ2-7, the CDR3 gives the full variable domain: DGGITQSPKYLFRKEGQNVTLSCEQNLNHDAMYWYRQDPGQGLRLIYYSQIVNDFQKGDIAEGYSVSREKKESFPLTVTSAQKNPTAFYLCASSLGGEQYFGPGTRLTVT.